The clone carrying this TCR beta chain was found many times. TCRdb redid the calling of the 5' RACE reads with MiXCR, one entry per CDR3 protein. The sample has fewer than 85,000 distinct CDR3 sequences; 3.9% are singletons. The sample is drawn from a study of neurological immune-mediated disorders. The CDR3 spans 15 residues. The germline gives CDR1 SGHVS, CDR2 FQNEAQ. V was pared by 5 bases and J by 8 bases, with 10 bases of the junction left unmatched. The sequence was obtained from a man between 25 and 39 years old with multiple sclerosis. The chain recombines TRBV7-8 with TRBJ1-4; 8 nucleotides align to TRBD1. Sequencing used PBMCs. DNA for the CDR3: TGTGCCAGCAGCCGAAGGACAGGGCGGGAGGAAAAACTGTTTTTT. It encodes CASSRRTGREEKLFF. Complete variable domain (other parts from reference TRBV7-8 and TRBJ1-4): GAGVSQSPRYKVAKRGQDVALRCDPISGHVSLFWYQQALGQGPEFLTYFQNEAQLDKSGLPSDRFFAERPEGSVSTLKIQRTQQEDSAVYLCASSRRTGREEKLFFGSGTQLSVL.